This TCR beta chain is from a study of cytomegalovirus exposure and HLA in healthy donors. From germline, CDR1 is MGHRA and CDR2 YSYEKL. V was trimmed by 6 bases and J by 2 bases, leaving 7 bases between them. This CDR3 region has 12 residues. General study points: A later analysis by the authors found several of the most significant clusters apparently linked to common viral pathogens. Researchers catalogued roughly 150 TCR beta chains as cytomegalovirus-associated.

On this clone: What it binds is not known. Different DNA sequences within this sample yield the same CDR3.

Primers for the PCR totalled 60 Vbeta and 13 Jbeta. Assay used: immunoSEQ multiplex PCR; TCRdb lists only in-frame clones, some missing. The sample includes 170,000 or so clones, around 80% seen only once; the top ten take approximately 13%. V and J are TRBV4-1 and TRBJ1-1; the D is unclear. The TCR comes from a woman aged 50 to 60 in good health and CMV-seropositive. The material sequenced was PBMCs. DNA of the CDR3: TGCGCCAGCAGTCCAGGAAACACTGAAGCTTTCTTT. Its translation: CASSPGNTEAFF.